The rows below give T cell receptor beta chains drawn from one sample of a study of blood T cells in healthy people across ages. TCRdb used MiXCR to reprocess the 5' RACE reads, holding one entry per CDR3 protein. The sample shows just under 550,000 distinct CDR3 sequences, less than 25% of them seen only once. This same sample was also taken into another study, of T cells of mothers and their children.

Input material: blood. All receptors come from a boy aged 10-17 years in good health. CDR3s include the opening cysteine and the closing phenylalanine or tryptophan. Each record gives: CDR3 DNA, CDR3 protein, J gene, V gene, D gene, clone size. The D gene is left open where the match is weak. Clone sizes are given selectively: once, few, many, or a class where the clone is expanded.

CDR3 DNA: TGTGCCAGCAGACGTATTCGTGGTCAGGGGGATGAAAAACTGTTTTTT
CDR3 protein: CASRRIRGQGDEKLFF
J gene: TRBJ1-4
V gene: TRBV12-3/TRBV12-4
D gene: TRBD1
clone size: many

CDR3 DNA: TGCGCCAGCAGCCAAGCCCTGGAGGGGCGACGCACAGATACGCAGTATTTT
CDR3 protein: CASSQALEGRRTDTQYF
J gene: TRBJ2-3
V gene: TRBV4-3
D gene: -
clone size: few

CDR3 DNA: TGTGCCAGCAGTTACCTAGCGGGACTCACAGATACGCAGTATTTT
CDR3 protein: CASSYLAGLTDTQYF
J gene: TRBJ2-3
V gene: TRBV6-2/TRBV6-3
D gene: TRBD2
clone size: -

CDR3 DNA: TGCAGTGCTAAGGGACTAGCGGAGACCCAGTACTTC
CDR3 protein: CSAKGLAETQYF
J gene: TRBJ2-5
V gene: TRBV20-1
D gene: TRBD2
clone size: -

CDR3 DNA: TGTGCCAGCAGCCTCGGGGGTACGATAGACTACGAGCAGTACTTC
CDR3 protein: CASSLGGTIDYEQYF
J gene: TRBJ2-7
V gene: TRBV3-1
D gene: -
clone size: few

CDR3 DNA: TGTGCCAGCAGCCCTCAGAGGGCGGATCTCCTGGGCGCTGGGGCCAACGTCCTGACTTTC
CDR3 protein: CASSPQRADLLGAGANVLTF
J gene: TRBJ2-6
V gene: TRBV21-1
D gene: -
clone size: -

CDR3 DNA: TGCAGCGTCTTGGGGGCGGGGGAGCAGTACTTC
CDR3 protein: CSVLGAGEQYF
J gene: TRBJ2-7
V gene: TRBV29-1
D gene: -
clone size: -

CDR3 DNA: TGTGCCAGCAGCAACGGGGACTGTACAGATACGCAGTATTTT
CDR3 protein: CASSNGDCTDTQYF
J gene: TRBJ2-3
V gene: TRBV21-1
D gene: -
clone size: -

CDR3 DNA: TGTGCCAGCAGCCGAGGACTAGCGGAATACAATGAGCAGTTCTTC
CDR3 protein: CASSRGLAEYNEQFF
J gene: TRBJ2-1
V gene: TRBV7-9
D gene: TRBD2
clone size: many

CDR3 DNA: TGCAGTGCTAGCTGGGACAGGCGATTGGAGTATTTT
CDR3 protein: CSASWDRRLEYF
J gene: TRBJ2-3
V gene: TRBV20-1
D gene: TRBD1
clone size: -

CDR3 DNA: TGTGCCATCAGTGAGTGGAGCAATCAGCCCCAGCATTTT
CDR3 protein: CAISEWSNQPQHF
J gene: TRBJ1-5
V gene: TRBV10-3
D gene: -
clone size: few

CDR3 DNA: TGTGCCAGCAGTTTATGGGGGGAGGCCAAAAACATTCAGTACTTC
CDR3 protein: CASSLWGEAKNIQYF
J gene: TRBJ2-4
V gene: TRBV27
D gene: -
clone size: -

CDR3 DNA: TGCAGTGGAAAGCGATATGCACAAGAGGCCCAGTACTTC
CDR3 protein: CSGKRYAQEAQYF
J gene: TRBJ2-5
V gene: TRBV20-1
D gene: -
clone size: -

CDR3 DNA: TGTGCCTGGAGTGTTCTAACAGGGGGCAACACCGGGGAGCTGTTTTTT
CDR3 protein: CAWSVLTGGNTGELFF
J gene: TRBJ2-2
V gene: TRBV30
D gene: TRBD1
clone size: few

CDR3 DNA: TGCAGCGTTGCTGGGACAGGGGCTGAAGCTTTCTTT
CDR3 protein: CSVAGTGAEAFF
J gene: TRBJ1-1
V gene: TRBV29-1
D gene: TRBD1
clone size: -

CDR3 DNA: TGTGCCAGCAGCCGCCAGTCCTACACAGATACGCAGTATTTT
CDR3 protein: CASSRQSYTDTQYF
J gene: TRBJ2-3
V gene: TRBV7-2
D gene: -
clone size: -

CDR3 DNA: TGTGCCAGCAGTTTGAGTTCCCTAATGGGTGAAAAACTGTTTTTT
CDR3 protein: CASSLSSLMGEKLFF
J gene: TRBJ1-4
V gene: TRBV12-3/TRBV12-4
D gene: -
clone size: -

CDR3 DNA: TGCGCCAGCAGCCAATCGACCCGGGCGGACAATGAGCAATTCTTC
CDR3 protein: CASSQSTRADNEQFF
J gene: TRBJ2-1
V gene: TRBV4-1
D gene: -
clone size: -

CDR3 DNA: TGCAGTGCTAAAAAAGGCGGGGGGGCAGGGGAGCAGTTCTTC
CDR3 protein: CSAKKGGGAGEQFF
J gene: TRBJ2-1
V gene: TRBV20-1
D gene: TRBD2
clone size: -

CDR3 DNA: TGCAGTGCTAGTTCCCGGGAGAGGTACAATGAGCAGTTCTTC
CDR3 protein: CSASSRERYNEQFF
J gene: TRBJ2-1
V gene: TRBV20-1
D gene: -
clone size: -

CDR3 DNA: TGTGCCAGCAGCCCCTCGCCGGTTGGGGCCCGGGAGACCCAGTACTTC
CDR3 protein: CASSPSPVGARETQYF
J gene: TRBJ2-5
V gene: TRBV7-2
D gene: -
clone size: -

CDR3 DNA: TGTGCCAGCAGCAAAGGAAGGACTACCAGAACCTACGAGCAGTACTTC
CDR3 protein: CASSKGRTTRTYEQYF
J gene: TRBJ2-7
V gene: TRBV21-1
D gene: -
clone size: few

CDR3 DNA: TGTGCCAGCAGACTTACAGGAACAGACTCCTACGAGCAGTACTTC
CDR3 protein: CASRLTGTDSYEQYF
J gene: TRBJ2-7
V gene: TRBV28
D gene: -
clone size: -

CDR3 DNA: TGCGCCAGCAGCCAAGACCCGTCGGATTTAGCCAAAAACATTCAGTACTTC
CDR3 protein: CASSQDPSDLAKNIQYF
J gene: TRBJ2-4
V gene: TRBV4-1
D gene: -
clone size: many

CDR3 DNA: TGCAGTGCTGGAGATAATGGACGGGAGCAGTACTTC
CDR3 protein: CSAGDNGREQYF
J gene: TRBJ2-7
V gene: TRBV20-1
D gene: -
clone size: few

CDR3 DNA: TGTGCCAGCAGTTACGGCGAGGGAGCCTCTGGGACCCAGTACTTC
CDR3 protein: CASSYGEGASGTQYF
J gene: TRBJ2-5
V gene: TRBV6-6
D gene: -
clone size: -

CDR3 DNA: TGCGCCAGCAGCAAAAATAAAGCACTGCAAGAGACCCAGTACTTC
CDR3 protein: CASSKNKALQETQYF
J gene: TRBJ2-5
V gene: TRBV4-3
D gene: -
clone size: -

CDR3 DNA: TGTGCCAGCAGTTCGCGGGACTCCCGGTCAGAGCAGTTCTTC
CDR3 protein: CASSSRDSRSEQFF
J gene: TRBJ2-1
V gene: TRBV6-6
D gene: -
clone size: -

CDR3 DNA: TGTGCCAGCAGCTTGTCCGGGACAGGGATGTTTTATGATAATTCACCCCTCCACTTT
CDR3 protein: CASSLSGTGMFYDNSPLHF
J gene: TRBJ1-6
V gene: TRBV5-5
D gene: TRBD1
clone size: -

CDR3 DNA: TGTGCCAGCAGTTTAGGACATAACTACGAGCAGTACTTC
CDR3 protein: CASSLGHNYEQYF
J gene: TRBJ2-7
V gene: TRBV27
D gene: -
clone size: -

CDR3 DNA: TGTGCCAGCAGCGCCGGACTAGCGGGCGAGCAAGAAGAGACCCAGTACTTC
CDR3 protein: CASSAGLAGEQEETQYF
J gene: TRBJ2-5
V gene: TRBV13
D gene: TRBD2
clone size: many

CDR3 DNA: TGTGCCAGCAGTACCCGGAGGAACTTAGCCAAAAACATTCAGTACTTC
CDR3 protein: CASSTRRNLAKNIQYF
J gene: TRBJ2-4
V gene: TRBV28
D gene: -
clone size: few

CDR3 DNA: TGTGCCAGCAGCTTTCCCGGCCGGTCGGATGGGTCGCAGTATTTT
CDR3 protein: CASSFPGRSDGSQYF
J gene: TRBJ2-3
V gene: TRBV7-2
D gene: -
clone size: -

CDR3 DNA: TGCAGTACAATTGTAGGGGGGCCCTACAATGAGCAGTTCTTC
CDR3 protein: CSTIVGGPYNEQFF
J gene: TRBJ2-1
V gene: TRBV20-1
D gene: -
clone size: -

CDR3 DNA: TGTGCCAGCAGCCGGGGGACAGGGGCAACCTACGAGCAGTACTTC
CDR3 protein: CASSRGTGATYEQYF
J gene: TRBJ2-7
V gene: TRBV4-2
D gene: TRBD1
clone size: -

CDR3 DNA: TGTGCCAGCAGTCACGGACAGGGGGTTACAGATACGCAGTATTTT
CDR3 protein: CASSHGQGVTDTQYF
J gene: TRBJ2-3
V gene: TRBV6-5
D gene: TRBD1
clone size: -

CDR3 DNA: TGCAGCGTTGTCGAGGGGAGCTCCTATAATTCACCCCTCCACTTT
CDR3 protein: CSVVEGSSYNSPLHF
J gene: TRBJ1-6
V gene: TRBV29-1
D gene: -
clone size: -

CDR3 DNA: TGTGCCAGCAGTTTAATGGGCTCCAAAAACATTCAGTACTTC
CDR3 protein: CASSLMGSKNIQYF
J gene: TRBJ2-4
V gene: TRBV12-3/TRBV12-4
D gene: -
clone size: -

CDR3 DNA: TGTGCCAGCAGCTTAGGTCCCCGGGACCCCACTGCCGGGGAGCTGTTTTTT
CDR3 protein: CASSLGPRDPTAGELFF
J gene: TRBJ2-2
V gene: TRBV7-9
D gene: -
clone size: few

CDR3 DNA: TGTGCCATCAGTGGACAGCACTCTGGAAACACCATATATTTT
CDR3 protein: CAISGQHSGNTIYF
J gene: TRBJ1-3
V gene: TRBV10-3
D gene: -
clone size: few

CDR3 DNA: TGTGCCAGCAGTTTCACCGGGACCCTGGTACAGTACTTC
CDR3 protein: CASSFTGTLVQYF
J gene: TRBJ2-5
V gene: TRBV27
D gene: -
clone size: -

CDR3 DNA: TGCGCCAGCAGCCAAGAGACGAGCGCCGGGGAGCTGTTTTTT
CDR3 protein: CASSQETSAGELFF
J gene: TRBJ2-2
V gene: TRBV4-3
D gene: -
clone size: -

CDR3 DNA: TGTGCCAGCAGCCCTGACGGACTAGCGGGAGTCAATGAGCAGTTCTTC
CDR3 protein: CASSPDGLAGVNEQFF
J gene: TRBJ2-1
V gene: TRBV7-2
D gene: TRBD2
clone size: -

CDR3 DNA: TGCGCCAGCAGCCAAGAGGGTATCGTAAACACCGGGGAGCTGTTTTTT
CDR3 protein: CASSQEGIVNTGELFF
J gene: TRBJ2-2
V gene: TRBV4-1
D gene: -
clone size: -

CDR3 DNA: TGTGCCAGCAGTCCAGGGACAGGGTTACAGCCCCAGCATTTT
CDR3 protein: CASSPGTGLQPQHF
J gene: TRBJ1-5
V gene: TRBV27
D gene: TRBD1
clone size: -

CDR3 DNA: TGTGCCAGCAGCCGTACTAGCGGCACAACCTACGAGCAGTACTTC
CDR3 protein: CASSRTSGTTYEQYF
J gene: TRBJ2-7
V gene: TRBV3-1
D gene: TRBD2
clone size: -

CDR3 DNA: TGTGCCAGCAGCCAAGAGGCCAACTCTGGAAACACCATATATTTT
CDR3 protein: CASSQEANSGNTIYF
J gene: TRBJ1-3
V gene: TRBV4-2
D gene: -
clone size: -

CDR3 DNA: TGCGCCACCAGCACTAGGGACAGGGGCCGGTCGGATACGCAGTATTTT
CDR3 protein: CATSTRDRGRSDTQYF
J gene: TRBJ2-3
V gene: TRBV15
D gene: TRBD1
clone size: -

CDR3 DNA: TGTGCCAGCAGCCCCATGGGGGGGGGACTGAACACTGAAGCTTTCTTT
CDR3 protein: CASSPMGGGLNTEAFF
J gene: TRBJ1-1
V gene: TRBV6-2/TRBV6-3
D gene: -
clone size: few